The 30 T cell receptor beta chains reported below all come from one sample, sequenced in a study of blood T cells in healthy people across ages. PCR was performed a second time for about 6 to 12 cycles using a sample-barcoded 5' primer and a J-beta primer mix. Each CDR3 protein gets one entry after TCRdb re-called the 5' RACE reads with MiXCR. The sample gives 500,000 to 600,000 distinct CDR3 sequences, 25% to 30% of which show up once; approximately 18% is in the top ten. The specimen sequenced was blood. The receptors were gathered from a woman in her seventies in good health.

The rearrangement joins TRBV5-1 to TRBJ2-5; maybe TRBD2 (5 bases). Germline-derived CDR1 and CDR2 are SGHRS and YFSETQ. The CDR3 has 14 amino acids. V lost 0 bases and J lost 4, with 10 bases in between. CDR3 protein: CASSLGTVRETQYF. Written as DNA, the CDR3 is TGCGCCAGCAGCTTGGGGACTGTCCGAGAGACCCAGTACTTC.

CDR3 protein: CASSPRTEGAGEQFF. CDR3 bases: TGTGCCAGCTCACCGAGGACGGAGGGAGCGGGAGAGCAGTTCTTC. V is TRBV18 and J is TRBJ2-1; 7 nucleotides line up with TRBD2. This CDR3 is 15 amino acids long. The junction had 12 bases not matched to a gene; V was cut back by 3 bases and J by 10 bases. Germline V gene sequence: CDR1 KGHSH, CDR2 LQKENI. The full variable domain, with the rest looked up from reference TRBV18 and TRBJ2-1, is NAGVMQNPRHLVRRRGQEARLRCSPMKGHSHVYWYRQLPEEGLKFMVYLQKENIIDESGMPKERFSAEFPKEGPSILRIQQVVRGDSAAYFCASSPRTEGAGEQFFGPGTRLTVL.

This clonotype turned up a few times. CDR3 nucleotide sequence: TGTGCCATCCGAAAGGGGGCGGTGGATTCCTACAATGAGCAGTTCTTC. It yields the protein CAIRKGAVDSYNEQFF. The rearrangement uses TRBV10-3 and TRBJ2-1; TRBD1 agrees at 7 bases. CDR1 is ENHRY, CDR2 SYGVKD, per germline. V trimming: 8 bases; J trimming: 1 base; junction bases outside the gene matches: 11. This CDR3 is 16 amino acids long.

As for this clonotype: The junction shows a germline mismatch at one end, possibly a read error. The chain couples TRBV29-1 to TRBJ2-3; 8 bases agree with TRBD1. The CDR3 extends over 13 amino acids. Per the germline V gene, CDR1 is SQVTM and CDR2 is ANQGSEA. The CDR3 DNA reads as TGCAGCGTCACAGGGGGGAGCACAGATGCGCAGTATTTT. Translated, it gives CSVTGGSTDAQYF.

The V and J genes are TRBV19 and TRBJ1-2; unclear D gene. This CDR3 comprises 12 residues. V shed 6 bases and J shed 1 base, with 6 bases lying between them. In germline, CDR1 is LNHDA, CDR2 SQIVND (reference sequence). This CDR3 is CASRLYNYGYTF. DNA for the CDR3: TGTGCCAGTAGGCTCTATAACTATGGCTACACCTTC.

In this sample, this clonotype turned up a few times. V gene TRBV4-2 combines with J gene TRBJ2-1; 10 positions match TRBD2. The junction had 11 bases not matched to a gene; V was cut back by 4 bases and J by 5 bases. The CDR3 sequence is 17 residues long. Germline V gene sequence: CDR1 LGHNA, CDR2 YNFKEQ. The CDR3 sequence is CASSPRLLAGDHNEQFF. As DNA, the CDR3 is TGTGCCAGCAGCCCCCGGCTCCTAGCGGGGGACCACAATGAGCAGTTCTTC.

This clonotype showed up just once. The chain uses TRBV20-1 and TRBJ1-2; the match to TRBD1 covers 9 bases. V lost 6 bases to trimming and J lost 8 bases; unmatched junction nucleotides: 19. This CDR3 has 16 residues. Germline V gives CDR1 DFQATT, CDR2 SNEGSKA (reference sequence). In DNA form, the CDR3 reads TGCAGTGCCGACGGGGGGACAGGGCGCGCTTGGGAAGGCTACACCTTC. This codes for CSADGGTGRAWEGYTF.

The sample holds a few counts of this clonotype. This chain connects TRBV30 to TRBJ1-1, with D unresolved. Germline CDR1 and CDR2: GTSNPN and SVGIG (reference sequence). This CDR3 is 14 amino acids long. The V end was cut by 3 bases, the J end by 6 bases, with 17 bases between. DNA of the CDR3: TGTGCCTGGAGCGTAAGGTTATCAGACGCTGAAGCTTTCTTT. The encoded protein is CAWSVRLSDAEAFF.

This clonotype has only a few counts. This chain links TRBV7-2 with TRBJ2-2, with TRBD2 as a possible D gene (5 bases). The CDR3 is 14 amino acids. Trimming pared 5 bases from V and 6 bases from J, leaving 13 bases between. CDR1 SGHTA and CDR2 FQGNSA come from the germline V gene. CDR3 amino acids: CASSPGRRAGELFF. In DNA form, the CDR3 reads TGTGCCAGCAGCCCAGGAAGGCGGGCCGGGGAGCTGTTTTTT.

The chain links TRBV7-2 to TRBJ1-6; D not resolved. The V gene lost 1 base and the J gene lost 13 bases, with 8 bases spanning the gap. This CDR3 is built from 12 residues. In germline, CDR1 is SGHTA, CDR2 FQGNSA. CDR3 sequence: CASSLDSWPLHF. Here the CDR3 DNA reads TGTGCCAGCAGCTTAGACAGTTGGCCCCTCCACTTT.

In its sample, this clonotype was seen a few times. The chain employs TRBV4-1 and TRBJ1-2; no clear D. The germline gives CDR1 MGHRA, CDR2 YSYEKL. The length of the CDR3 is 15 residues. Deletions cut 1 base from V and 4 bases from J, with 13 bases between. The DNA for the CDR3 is TGCGCCAGCAGCCAAGGGGCGGTAGTAGGCTATGGCTACACCTTC. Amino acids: CASSQGAVVGYGYTF.

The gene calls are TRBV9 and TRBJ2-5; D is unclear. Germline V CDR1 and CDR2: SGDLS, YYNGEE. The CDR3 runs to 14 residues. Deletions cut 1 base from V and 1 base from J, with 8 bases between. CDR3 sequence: CASSVSLIQETQYF. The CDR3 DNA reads TGTGCCAGCAGCGTAAGCTTGATCCAAGAGACCCAGTACTTC.

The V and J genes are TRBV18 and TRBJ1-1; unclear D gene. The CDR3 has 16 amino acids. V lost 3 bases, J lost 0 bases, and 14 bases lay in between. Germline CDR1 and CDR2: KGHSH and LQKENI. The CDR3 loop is CASSPTAVALNTEAFF. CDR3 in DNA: TGTGCCAGCTCACCTACGGCAGTAGCCCTGAACACTGAAGCTTTCTTT.

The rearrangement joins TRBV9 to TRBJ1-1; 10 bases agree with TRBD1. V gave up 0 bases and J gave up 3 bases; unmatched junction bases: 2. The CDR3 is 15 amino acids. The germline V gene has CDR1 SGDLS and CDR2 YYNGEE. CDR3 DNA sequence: TGTGCCAGCAGCGTAGGAGGACAGGGGGACACTGAAGCTTTCTTT. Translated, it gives CASSVGGQGDTEAFF. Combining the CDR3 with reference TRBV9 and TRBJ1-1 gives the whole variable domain DSGVTQTPKHLITATGQRVTLRCSPRSGDLSVYWYQQSLDQGLQFLIQYYNGEERAKGNILERFSAQQFPDLHSELNLSSLELGDSALYFCASSVGGQGDTEAFFGQGTRLTVV.

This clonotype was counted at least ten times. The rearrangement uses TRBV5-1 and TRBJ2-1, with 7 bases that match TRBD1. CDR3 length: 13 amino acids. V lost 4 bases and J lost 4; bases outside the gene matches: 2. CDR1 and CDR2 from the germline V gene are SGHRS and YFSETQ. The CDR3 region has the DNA TGCGCCAGCAGCATACAGGGGTACAATGAGCAGTTCTTC. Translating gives CASSIQGYNEQFF.

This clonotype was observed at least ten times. CDR3 sequence (DNA): TGTGCCAGCAGCCGGTATAAAGAGACCCAGTACTTC. Protein: CASSRYKETQYF. The genes are TRBV7-2 and TRBJ2-5; no clear D gene. This CDR3 has 12 amino acids. Trimming left V 5 bases short and J 3 bases short, with 7 bases between. CDR1 and CDR2 from the germline V gene are SGHTA and FQGNSA.

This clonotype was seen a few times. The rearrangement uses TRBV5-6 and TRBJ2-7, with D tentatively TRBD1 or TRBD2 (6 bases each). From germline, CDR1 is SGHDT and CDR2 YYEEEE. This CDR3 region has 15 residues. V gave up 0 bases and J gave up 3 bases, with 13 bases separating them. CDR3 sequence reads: CASSLEWGAGYEQYF. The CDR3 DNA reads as TGTGCCAGCAGCTTGGAGTGGGGGGCGGGCTACGAGCAGTACTTC.

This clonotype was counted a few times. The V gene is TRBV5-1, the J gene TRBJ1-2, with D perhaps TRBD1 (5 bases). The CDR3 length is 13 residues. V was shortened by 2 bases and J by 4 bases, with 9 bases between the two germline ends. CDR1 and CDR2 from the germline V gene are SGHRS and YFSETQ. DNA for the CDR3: TGCGCCAGCAGCTTTGAAGGGACCTATGGCTACACCTTC. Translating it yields CASSFEGTYGYTF.

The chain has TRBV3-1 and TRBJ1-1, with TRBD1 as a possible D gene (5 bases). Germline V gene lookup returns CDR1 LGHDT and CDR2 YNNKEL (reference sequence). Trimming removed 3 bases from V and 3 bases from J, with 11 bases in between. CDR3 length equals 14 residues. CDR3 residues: CASSHLGHYTEAFF. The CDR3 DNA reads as TGTGCCAGCAGCCACCTAGGACACTACACTGAAGCTTTCTTT.

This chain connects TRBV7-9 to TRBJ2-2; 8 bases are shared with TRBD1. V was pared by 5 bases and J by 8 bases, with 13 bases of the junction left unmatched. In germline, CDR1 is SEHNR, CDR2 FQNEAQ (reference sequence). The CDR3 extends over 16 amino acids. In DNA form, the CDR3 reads TGTGCCAGCAGCATCGGGACAGGTTCAAAATGGGGGGAGCTGTTTTTT. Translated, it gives CASSIGTGSKWGELFF.

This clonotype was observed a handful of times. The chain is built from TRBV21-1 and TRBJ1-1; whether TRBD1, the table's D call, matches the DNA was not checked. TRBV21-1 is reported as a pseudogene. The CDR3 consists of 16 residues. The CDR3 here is CASGPGDSTMNTEAFF. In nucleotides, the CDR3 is TGTGCCAGCGGACCCGGGGACAGTACTATGAACACTGAAGCTTTCTTT.

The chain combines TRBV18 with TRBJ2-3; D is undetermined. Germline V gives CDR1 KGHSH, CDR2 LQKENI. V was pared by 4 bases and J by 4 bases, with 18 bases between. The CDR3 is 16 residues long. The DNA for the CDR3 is TGTGCCAGCTCACTGTTAGCAGAACCGGCGGCAGATACGCAGTATTTT. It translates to CASSLLAEPAADTQYF. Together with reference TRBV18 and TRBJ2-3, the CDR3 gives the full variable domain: NAGVMQNPRHLVRRRGQEARLRCSPMKGHSHVYWYRQLPEEGLKFMVYLQKENIIDESGMPKERFSAEFPKEGPSILRIQQVVRGDSAAYFCASSLLAEPAADTQYFGPGTRLTVL.

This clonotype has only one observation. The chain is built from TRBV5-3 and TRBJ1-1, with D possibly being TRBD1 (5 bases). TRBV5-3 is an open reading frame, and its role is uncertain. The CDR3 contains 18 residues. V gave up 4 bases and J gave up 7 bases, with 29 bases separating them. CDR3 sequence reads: CARSRHWVDNPAGGEAFF. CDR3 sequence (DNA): TGTGCCAGAAGCCGACATTGGGTGGATAACCCTGCTGGGGGTGAAGCTTTCTTT.

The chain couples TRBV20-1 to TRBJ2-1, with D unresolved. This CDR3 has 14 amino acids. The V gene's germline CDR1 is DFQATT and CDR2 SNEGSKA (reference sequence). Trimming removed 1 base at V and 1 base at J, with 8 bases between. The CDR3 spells CSARGGVSYNEQFF. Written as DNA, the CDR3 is TGCAGTGCTAGAGGCGGTGTTTCCTACAATGAGCAGTTCTTC.

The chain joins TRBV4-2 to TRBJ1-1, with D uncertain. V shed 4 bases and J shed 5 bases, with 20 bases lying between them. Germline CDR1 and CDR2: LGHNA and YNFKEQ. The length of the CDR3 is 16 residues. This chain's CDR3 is CASSRPSGVVETEAFF. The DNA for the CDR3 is TGTGCCAGCAGCCGACCCAGCGGGGTGGTTGAGACTGAAGCTTTCTTT.

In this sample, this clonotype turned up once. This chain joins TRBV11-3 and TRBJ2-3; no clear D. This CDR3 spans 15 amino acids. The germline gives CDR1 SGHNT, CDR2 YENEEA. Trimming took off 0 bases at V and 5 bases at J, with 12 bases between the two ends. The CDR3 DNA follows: TGTGCCAGCAGCTTAGACGCGCACCGACTAGATACGCAGTATTTT. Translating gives CASSLDAHRLDTQYF.

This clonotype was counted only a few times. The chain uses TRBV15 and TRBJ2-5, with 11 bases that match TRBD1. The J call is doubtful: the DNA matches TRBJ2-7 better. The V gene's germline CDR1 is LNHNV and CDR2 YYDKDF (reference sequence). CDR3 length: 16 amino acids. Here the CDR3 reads CATSLSGGQGVYEQYF. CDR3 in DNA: TGTGCCACCAGCCTCTCCGGGGGACAGGGGGTCTACGAGCAGTACTTC.

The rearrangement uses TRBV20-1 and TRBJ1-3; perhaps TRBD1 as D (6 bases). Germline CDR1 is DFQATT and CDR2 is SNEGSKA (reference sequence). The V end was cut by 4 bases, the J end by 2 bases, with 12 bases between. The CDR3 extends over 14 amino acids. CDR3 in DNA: TGCAGTGCTACGGGGAGGGGGGCTGGAAACACCATATATTTT. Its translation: CSATGRGAGNTIYF.

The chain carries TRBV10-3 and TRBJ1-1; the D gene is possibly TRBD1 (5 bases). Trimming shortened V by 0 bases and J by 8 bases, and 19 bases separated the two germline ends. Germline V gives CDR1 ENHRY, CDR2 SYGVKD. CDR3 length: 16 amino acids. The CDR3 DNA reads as TGTGCCATCAGTGAGTCGGAAAGGGGTAGGGGCGACGAAGCTTTCTTT. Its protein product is CAISESERGRGDEAFF.

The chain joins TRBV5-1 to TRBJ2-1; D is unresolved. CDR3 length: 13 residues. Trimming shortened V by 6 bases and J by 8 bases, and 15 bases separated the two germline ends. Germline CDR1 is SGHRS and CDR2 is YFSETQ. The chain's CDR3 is CASNPRGRDEQFF. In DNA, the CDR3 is TGCGCCAGCAACCCAAGAGGCCGGGATGAGCAGTTCTTC.